This T cell receptor (beta chain) was obtained from a study of regulatory T cells in long-lasting Graves disease. Whole-study findings and limits: Gene preferences differed: TRBV28, TRBJ1-2, TRBJ2-5 in persistent cases.

V lost 4 bases and J lost 1; bases outside the gene matches: 8. Germline CDR1 reads SGHNT; CDR2 reads YYREEE (reference sequence). The CDR3 runs 16 residues. According to the study, TCR beta libraries were built with iRepertoire HTBI primers and CDR3-region Arm-PCR. TCRdb ran MiXCR on the multiplex PCR reads and lists one entry per CDR3 protein. The data hold approximately 470,000 distinct CDR3 sequences, with under 25% observed a single time. The time point: persistent/refractory GD, antithyroid drugs over 5 years with positive TRAb. RNA extracted from PBMCs served as the sequencing template. This clonotype was counted a few times. Its specificity is unknown.

The source material was peripheral blood mononuclear cells (PBMCs), sampled when the disease was refractory, from a patient treated with antithyroid drugs. The source of this sequence is a female donor with Graves disease. This chain links TRBV5-4 with TRBJ1-5; 7 bases map to TRBD1. The CDR3 nucleotides are TGTGCCAGCAGCCTGGGAGGGGGCACAAGCAATCAGCCCCAGCATTTT. Translating it yields CASSLGGGTSNQPQHF.